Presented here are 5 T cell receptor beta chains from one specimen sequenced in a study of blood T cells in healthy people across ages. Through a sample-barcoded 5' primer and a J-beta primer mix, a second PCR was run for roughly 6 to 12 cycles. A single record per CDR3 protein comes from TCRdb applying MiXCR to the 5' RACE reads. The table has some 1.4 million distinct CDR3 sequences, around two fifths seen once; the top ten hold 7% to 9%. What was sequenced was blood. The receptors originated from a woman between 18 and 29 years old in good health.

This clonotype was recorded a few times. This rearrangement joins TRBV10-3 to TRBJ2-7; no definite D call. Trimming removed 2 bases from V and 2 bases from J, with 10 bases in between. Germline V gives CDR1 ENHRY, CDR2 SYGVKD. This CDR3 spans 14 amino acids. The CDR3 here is CAISERQDPYEQYF. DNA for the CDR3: TGTGCCATCAGTGAGAGGCAGGACCCCTACGAGCAGTACTTC.

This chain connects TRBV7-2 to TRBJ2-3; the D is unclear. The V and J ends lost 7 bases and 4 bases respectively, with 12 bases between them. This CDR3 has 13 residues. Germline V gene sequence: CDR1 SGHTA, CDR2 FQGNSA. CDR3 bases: TGTGCCAGCAACCTTAGTGGGTCAGATACGCAGTATTTT. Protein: CASNLSGSDTQYF.

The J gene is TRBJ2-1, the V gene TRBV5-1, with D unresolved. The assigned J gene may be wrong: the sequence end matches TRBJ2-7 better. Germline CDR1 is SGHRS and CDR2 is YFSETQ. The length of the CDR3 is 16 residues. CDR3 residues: CASSLSPAGSYNEQYF. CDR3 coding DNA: TGCGCCAGCAGCTTGTCCCCCGCCGGCTCCTACAATGAGCAGTACTTC.

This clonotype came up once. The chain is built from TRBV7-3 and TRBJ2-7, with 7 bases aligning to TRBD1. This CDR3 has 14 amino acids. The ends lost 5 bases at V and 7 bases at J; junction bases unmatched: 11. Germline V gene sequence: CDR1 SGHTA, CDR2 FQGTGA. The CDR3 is CASSPGQVGNEQYF. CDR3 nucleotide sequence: TGTGCCAGCAGCCCTGGACAGGTTGGCAATGAGCAGTACTTC.

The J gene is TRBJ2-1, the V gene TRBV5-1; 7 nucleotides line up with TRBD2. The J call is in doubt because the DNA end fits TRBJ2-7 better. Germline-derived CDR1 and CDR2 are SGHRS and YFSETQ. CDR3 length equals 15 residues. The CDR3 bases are TGCGCCAGCAGCGAAGCGGGAAACTCCTACAATGAGCAGTACTTC. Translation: CASSEAGNSYNEQYF.